This TCR beta chain was recovered during a study of T cell responses to AZD1222 COVID-19 vaccine. Across the whole study: Pooling was applied to second doses at about 4 or about 12 weeks.

The method was immunoSEQ multiplex PCR; TCRdb's version includes in-frame clones alone and lacks a portion of them. The sample yields approximately 110,000 clones, roughly 88% seen once. CDR1 is SGHAT, CDR2 FQNNGV, per germline. V was clipped by 5 bases and J by 7 bases, with 18 bases between them. CDR3 length: 15 amino acids. The TCR comes from an adult in good health. The gene calls are TRBV11-2 and TRBJ2-1; maybe TRBD2 (6 bases). Material: peripheral blood, obtained on day 0 of AZD1222 vaccination. The CDR3 sequence: CASSRTMGGGNEQFF. CDR3 DNA: TGTGCCAGCAGCAGGACGATGGGGGGTGGAAATGAGCAGTTCTTC.